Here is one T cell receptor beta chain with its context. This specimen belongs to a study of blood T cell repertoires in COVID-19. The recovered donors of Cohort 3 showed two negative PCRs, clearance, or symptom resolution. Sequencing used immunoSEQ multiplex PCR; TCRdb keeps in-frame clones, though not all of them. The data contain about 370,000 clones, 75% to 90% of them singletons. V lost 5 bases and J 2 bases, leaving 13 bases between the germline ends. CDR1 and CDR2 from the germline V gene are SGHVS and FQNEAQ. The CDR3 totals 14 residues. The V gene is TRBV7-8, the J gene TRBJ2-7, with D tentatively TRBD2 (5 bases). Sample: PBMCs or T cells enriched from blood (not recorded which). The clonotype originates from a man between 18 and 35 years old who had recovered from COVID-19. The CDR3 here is CASSPQAATYEQYF. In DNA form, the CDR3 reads TGTGCCAGCAGCCCCCAAGCGGCCACCTACGAGCAGTACTTC. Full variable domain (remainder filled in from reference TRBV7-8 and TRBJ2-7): GAGVSQSPRYKVAKRGQDVALRCDPISGHVSLFWYQQALGQGPEFLTYFQNEAQLDKSGLPSDRFFAERPEGSVSTLKIQRTQQEDSAVYLCASSPQAATYEQYFGPGTRLTVT.